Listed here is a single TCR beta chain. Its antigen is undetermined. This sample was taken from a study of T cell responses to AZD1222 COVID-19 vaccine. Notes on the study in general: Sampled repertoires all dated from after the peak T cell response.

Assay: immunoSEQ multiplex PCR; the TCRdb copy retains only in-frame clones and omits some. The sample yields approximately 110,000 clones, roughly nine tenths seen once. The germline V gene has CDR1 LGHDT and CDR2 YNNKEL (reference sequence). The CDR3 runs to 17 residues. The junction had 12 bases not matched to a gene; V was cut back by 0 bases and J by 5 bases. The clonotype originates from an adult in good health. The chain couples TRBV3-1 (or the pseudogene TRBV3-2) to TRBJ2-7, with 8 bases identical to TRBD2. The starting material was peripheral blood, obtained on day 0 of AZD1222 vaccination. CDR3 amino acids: CASSQDRGGLASHEQYF. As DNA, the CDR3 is TGTGCCAGCAGCCAAGACCGGGGGGGGCTAGCCAGCCACGAGCAGTACTTC.